This section outlines one T cell receptor (beta chain) sequence together with its context. This clonotype was seen at least ten times. The clone's antigen remains unknown. Base qualities are missing; no much larger clone stands one base away. cDNA was synthesized by template-switch 5'RACE using a primer with a 10-nucleotide random unique molecular identifier that tagged each TCR transcript. Every sequencing run yielded over 190 million TCR-beta sequences covering 15-18 subjects. The RNeasy kit was used for extraction of total RNA. The KAPA Real-time Library Amplification kit was used to amplify TCR-beta VDJ regions with primers targeting the TCR constant region and the 5'RACE anchor. Sample indexes and Illumina adaptors were added in a first PCR, and a second PCR then increased library yield. After Ampure bead purification, the roughly 650 bp TCR product was size-selected on a 2% E-gel SizeSelection system. Before pooling, library quality was checked on a Bioanalyzer, concentration was measured with Qubit, and libraries were quantified with the Kapa Library Quantification kit. Libraries were sequenced paired-end 2 x 150 bp on an Illumina HiSeq 2500. To increase sequence diversity, 25-30% phiX was spiked into each library pool. The study's own analysis went as follows. Quality-filtered reads were processed with the UMI-based MiGEC pipeline, which removed over 85% of raw TCR sequences during error correction. VDJ genes were aligned to IMGT germline references, and each clonotype was defined by a unique CDR3 amino acid sequence together with V-J genes. Clonal expansion, Shannon diversity and CDR3 relatedness were evaluated with VDJtools (CalcPairwiseDistances, ClusterSamples), while phylogenetic trees were built in CLCbio workbench. A clone was classed as expanded if it had 8 or more unique UMIs, a cutoff based on coefficient-of-variation modelling across technical triplicates. TCRdb applied fastp at Q25 and MiXCR to the public reads, then kept only in-frame beta chains. Here each entry gathers all rows of one CDR3 protein and keeps the most common genes and DNA. TCRdb assigned the V and J calls; the authors' analysis was not used. This sample has 60,000 to 85,000 distinct CDR3 sequences in its table, and 5.2% of those were observed once. The leading ten clones occupy 6% to 9.5% of the sample.

According to the germline V gene (reference sequence), CDR1 reads DFQATT and CDR2 reads SNEGSKA. The CDR3 numbers 14 residues from cysteine through phenylalanine. The kept DNA is CDR3 alone, 42 bases in frame from the first base. Unmatched junction bases come to 7, with V trimmed by 4 bases and J by 4 bases. The sample is drawn from a study of neurological immune-mediated disorders (dated by TCRdb to about 2019). About the full investigation: Among the 35 or so multiple sclerosis patients, around 30 had relapsing-remitting MS and 3 had secondary progressive MS. Peripheral blood TCR-beta repertoires from HTLV-I-associated myelopathy (HAM/TSP) patients, multiple sclerosis patients and healthy controls were compared by UMI-based sequencing. Alongside PBMC samples, the set of about 100 TCR-beta libraries contained longitudinal samples, technical triplicates, and paired CD4+ and CD8+ T-cell subsets that had been sorted. The cohort included approximately 70 subjects: about 15 with HAM/TSP, about 34 with multiple sclerosis, and 20 healthy controls. The research as a whole found: No association of the MS cluster with clinical or MRI features was observed, and the need for larger cohorts was stated by the authors. In a phylogenetic analysis, the repertoires of 18 out of 34 MS patients fell into a single cluster of related CDR3 sequences, pointing to a possible signature at the repertoire level. The highest TCR clonal expansion was observed in HAM/TSP patients, whereas the lowest was observed in MS patients, even when compared with healthy controls. Across subjects, expanded clones never shared an identical CDR3 amino acid sequence, which suggests that the TCR-beta repertoires in every group were private.

For unsorted PBMC libraries, 2 million PBMCs were used after storage in RNAlater at -80 degrees C until RNA extraction. Multiple sclerosis patients were enrolled in a US clinical protocol evaluating disease progression by magnetic resonance imaging. Peripheral blood was subjected to Ficoll-Hypaque density gradient centrifugation to isolate PBMCs, which were then cryopreserved in liquid nitrogen. Source material: PBMCs. This TCR derives from a man aged 18 to 29 with multiple sclerosis. The chain was built from TRBV20-1 and TRBJ2-7; 10 nucleotides in the junction match TRBD2. The CDR3 protein sequence reads: CSATSGGTAYEQYF. Read as DNA, the sequence is TGCAGTGCTACTAGCGGGGGTACAGCATACGAGCAGTACTTC.